These 27 T cell receptor beta chains share one sample of origin, sequenced in a study of immune heterogeneity within non-small cell lung tumors. Multiplex PCR was performed with 32 V and 13 J primers, and it amplified TCR beta CDR3. From the multiplex PCR reads, TCRdb called clonotypes with MiXCR, one entry per CDR3 protein. The table includes some 1,900 distinct CDR3 sequences, roughly 50% detected once. Bulk tumor genomic DNA served as template, at 550 to 600 ng per sample. Several biopsies per primary tumor were taken during surgery, spaced as far apart as possible. Each patient presented with untreated, newly diagnosed non-small cell lung cancer and received curative surgery. The sample was lung tumor tissue. These receptor sequences come from a man between 65 and 85 years old with non-small cell lung cancer.

Only a few counts were recorded for this clonotype. The chain uses TRBV29-1 and TRBJ2-7, with 9 bases identical to TRBD2. CDR3 size: 13 residues. Germline V gives CDR1 SQVTM, CDR2 ANQGSEA. J lost 0 bases, V lost 7 bases, and 4 bases had no gene match. The CDR3 bases are TGCAGCGCCGCGGGGGGGGTCTCCTACGAGCAGTACTTC. It yields the protein CSAAGGVSYEQYF.

The chain is built from TRBV9 and TRBJ2-7; D may be TRBD2 (6 bases). Germline V gene lookup returns CDR1 SGDLS and CDR2 YYNGEE. Trimming pared 0 bases from V and 5 bases from J, leaving 15 bases between. There are 15 residues in the CDR3. CDR3 protein: CASSVGFGGNHEQYF. The CDR3 DNA reads as TGTGCCAGCAGCGTAGGGTTTGGAGGGAACCACGAGCAGTACTTC.

This clonotype was observed a few times. J is TRBJ1-2 and V is TRBV19; unclear D gene. CDR3 length equals 14 residues. V was cut by 3 bases and J by 4 bases, with 12 bases left in between. The germline V gene encodes CDR1 LNHDA and CDR2 SQIVND (reference sequence). CDR3 sequence: CASSIGATLYGYTF. The CDR3 region has the DNA TGTGCCAGTAGTATCGGAGCGACCCTCTATGGCTACACCTTC. Full variable domain (outside the CDR3, taken from reference TRBV19 and TRBJ1-2): DGGITQSPKYLFRKEGQNVTLSCEQNLNHDAMYWYRQDPGQGLRLIYYSQIVNDFQKGDIAEGYSVSREKKESFPLTVTSAQKNPTAFYLCASSIGATLYGYTFGSGTRLTVV.

This clonotype is large within its sample. The CDR3 DNA sequence: TGTGCCACCAGCAGCAGGGGGCTGTACGAGCAGTACTTC. This encodes CATSSRGLYEQYF. The chain has TRBV15 and TRBJ2-7, with 8 bases fitting TRBD1. This CDR3 spans 13 amino acids. Germline loops: CDR1 LNHNV, CDR2 YYDKDF (reference sequence). With V trimmed by 3 bases and J by 4 bases, 2 bases remained unmatched. Supplemented by reference TRBV15 and TRBJ2-7, the full variable domain reads DAMVIQNPRYQVTQFGKPVTLSCSQTLNHNVMYWYQQKSSQAPKLLFHYYDKDFNNEADTPDNFQSRRPNTSFCFLDIRSPGLGDTAMYLCATSSRGLYEQYFGPGTRLTVT.

The table lists this clonotype with a few counts. The chain joins TRBV2 to TRBJ2-1; D remains unclear. CDR3 length: 15 amino acids. V was trimmed by 8 bases and J by 8 bases, leaving 22 bases between them. Germline CDR1 and CDR2: SNHLY and FYNNEI. CDR3 sequence: CASLPRARSWHEQFF. DNA of the CDR3: TGTGCCAGCTTGCCCCGGGCCCGAAGTTGGCATGAGCAGTTCTTC.

V usage is TRBV11-2 and J usage is TRBJ2-1, with 13 bases fitting TRBD2. Germline lookup yields CDR1 SGHAT and CDR2 FQNNGV. Trimming at V came to 4 bases and at J to 7 bases, leaving 4 bases not matched to a gene. The CDR3 is made up of 15 amino acids. CDR3 protein: CASSSGTSGMNEQFF. The CDR3 nucleotides are TGTGCCAGCAGCTCTGGGACTAGCGGGATGAATGAGCAGTTCTTC.

This chain uses TRBV29-1 with TRBJ1-2, with TRBD1 matching 7 bases. The CDR3 runs to 13 residues. Germline V gene sequence: CDR1 SQVTM, CDR2 ANQGSEA. The junction had 9 bases not matched to a gene; V was cut back by 3 bases and J by 8 bases. CDR3 region: CSVDEGAPEGYTF. Here the CDR3 DNA reads TGCAGCGTTGATGAGGGGGCTCCCGAAGGCTACACCTTC.

This clonotype was found once. The chain combines TRBV5-4 with TRBJ1-1, with a weak D call TRBD1 (5 bases). This CDR3 spans 13 amino acids. Germline V gene lookup returns CDR1 SGHNT and CDR2 YYREEE (reference sequence). Trimming shortened V by 6 bases and J by 3 bases, and 12 bases separated the two germline ends. The chain's CDR3 is CASTPVGDTEAFF. CDR3 DNA sequence: TGTGCCAGCACCCCCGTAGGGGACACTGAAGCTTTCTTT.

The genes are TRBV6-1 and TRBJ1-5, with TRBD1 matching over 7 bases. This CDR3 has 16 residues. The germline V gene has CDR1 MNHNS and CDR2 SASEGT. Trimming took 4 bases from V and 1 from J; bases not matched to a gene: 7. The CDR3 region has the DNA TGTGCCAGCAGTGGTTTTGTCAGGGGGAGCAATCAGCCCCAGCATTTT. Residues: CASSGFVRGSNQPQHF.

This clonotype was seen more than once but under ten times. The chain is built from TRBV6-1 and TRBJ1-2; 9 bases line up with TRBD1. Germline CDR1 is MNHNS and CDR2 is SASEGT. The CDR3 consists of 15 residues. V lost 6 bases to trimming and J lost 8 bases; unmatched junction nucleotides: 13. CDR3 nucleotides: TGTGCCAGCAGCACCCGGGACAGGGCAAGAGTGGGCTACACCTTC. This codes for CASSTRDRARVGYTF.

This clonotype was observed a few times. J is TRBJ1-1 and V is TRBV30; D gene ambiguous. Germline CDR1 and CDR2: GTSNPN and SVGIG (reference sequence). The CDR3 is 15 residues long. V lost 3 bases, J lost 0 bases, and 14 bases lay in between. CDR3 loop: CAWSPSAFMNTEAFF. The CDR3, as DNA: TGTGCCTGGAGCCCGAGCGCTTTCATGAACACTGAAGCTTTCTTT.

CDR3 protein: CASSDPSLGADTQYF. CDR3 sequence (DNA): TGTGCCAGCAGCGATCCCTCGCTAGGGGCAGATACGCAGTATTTT. This sequence joins TRBV2 and TRBJ2-3, with D tentatively TRBD1 (5 bases). This CDR3 has 15 amino acids. Germline values: CDR1 SNHLY, CDR2 FYNNEI. The V end was cut by 6 bases, the J end by 4 bases, with 17 bases between.

The rearrangement uses TRBV2 and TRBJ2-7; 8 bases line up with TRBD2. With V trimmed by 3 bases and J by 0 bases, 4 bases remained unmatched. Germline assignment: CDR1 SNHLY and CDR2 FYNNEI. This CDR3 is built from 15 residues. The DNA for the CDR3 is TGTGCCAGCAGTGAGCAGCGGGAGAGCTCCTACGAGCAGTACTTC. The encoded protein is CASSEQRESSYEQYF.

The chain uses TRBV4-2 and TRBJ1-1; D remains unclear. This CDR3 has 12 residues. The ends were cut back, 0 bases at V and 4 bases at J, with 3 bases in the middle. CDR1 is LGHNA, CDR2 YNFKEQ, per germline. CDR3 coding DNA: TGTGCCAGCAGCCAAGATTCCACTGAAGCTTTCTTT. Encoded protein: CASSQDSTEAFF.

Only a few counts were recorded for this clonotype. The V and J genes are TRBV7-2 and TRBJ1-6; perhaps TRBD1 as D (6 bases). The CDR3 is 13 amino acids. Trimming left V 5 bases short and J 11 bases short, with 13 bases between. Germline assignment: CDR1 SGHTA and CDR2 FQGNSA. This CDR3 is CASSPHRETPLHF. The CDR3 DNA follows: TGTGCCAGCAGCCCCCACAGGGAAACACCCCTCCACTTT.

The chain recombines TRBV6-2 or TRBV6-3 with TRBJ1-5; D gene uncertain. The CDR3 length is 11 residues. Trimming left V 11 bases short and J 7 bases short, with 12 bases between. In germline, CDR1 is MNHEY, CDR2 SVGEGT. DNA for the CDR3: TGTGCCTCTGGGGATGTCCAGCCCCAGCATTTT. Protein product: CASGDVQPQHF.

This chain joins TRBV18 and TRBJ2-3, with TRBD2 matching over 10 bases. V shed 6 bases, J shed 1 base, and the junction held 1 base outside the gene matches. The CDR3 has 14 amino acids. Germline CDR1 KGHSH, CDR2 LQKENI. The CDR3 sequence: CASSGTSGTDTQYF. DNA for the CDR3: TGTGCCAGCTCCGGGACTAGCGGCACAGATACGCAGTATTTT.

The chain uses TRBV7-2 and TRBJ2-7; 7 bases are a match to TRBD1. CDR1 SGHTA and CDR2 FQGNSA come from the germline V gene. This CDR3 has 14 residues. J lost 5 bases, V lost 5 bases, and 9 bases had no gene match. In nucleotides, the CDR3 is TGTGCCAGCAGCCTGGGACAGCCACGGAACGAGCAGTACTTC. The encoded protein is CASSLGQPRNEQYF.

This chain connects TRBV24-1 to TRBJ2-7; D may be TRBD2 (6 bases). Germline V gene sequence: CDR1 KGHDR, CDR2 SFDVKD. The CDR3 totals 14 residues. The V end lost 9 bases, the J end lost 3 bases, and 17 bases lay between the germline ends. The CDR3 region has the DNA TGTGCCACCCCGGGGGAGGCAGGGTACTACGAGCAGTACTTC. Protein product: CATPGEAGYYEQYF.

The rearrangement joins TRBV2 to TRBJ2-7; 10 nucleotides line up with TRBD1. The germline CDR1 and CDR2 sequences are SNHLY and FYNNEI. After removal of 4 bases from V and 6 bases from J, the junction contained 12 bases not matched to a gene. The CDR3 totals 16 residues. The CDR3 DNA is TGTGCCAGCAGTGGGCTCTCGGGACAGGGGTATCGCGAGCAGTACTTC. Translating it yields CASSGLSGQGYREQYF.

This clonotype was detected a few times. V usage is TRBV11-2 and J usage is TRBJ1-1; D might be TRBD1 (5 bases). Trimming pared 0 bases from V and 4 bases from J, leaving 15 bases between. CDR3 length: 16 residues. In germline, CDR1 is SGHAT, CDR2 FQNNGV. The CDR3 protein is CASSLDLSGPGTEAFF. For the CDR3, the DNA is TGTGCCAGCAGCTTAGATCTGTCAGGGCCCGGCACTGAAGCTTTCTTT.

The chain couples TRBV12-3 or TRBV12-4 to TRBJ1-2; D may be TRBD1 (5 bases). CDR3 length: 12 amino acids. The V gene lost 8 bases and the J gene lost 4 bases, with 11 bases spanning the gap. The CDR3 region is CASQRGTYGYTF. Here the CDR3 DNA reads TGTGCCAGCCAGCGGGGGACCTATGGCTACACCTTC.

The chain couples TRBV18 to TRBJ2-1, with 12 bases fitting TRBD2. Germline CDR1 is KGHSH and CDR2 is LQKENI. The CDR3 contains 15 residues. The ends lost 3 bases at V and 7 bases at J; junction bases unmatched: 4. The CDR3, as DNA: TGTGCCAGCTCACCTGCTAGCGGGAGGGAAAATGAGCAGTTCTTC. As protein: CASSPASGRENEQFF. The whole variable domain, filled in from reference TRBV18 and TRBJ2-1, reads NAGVMQNPRHLVRRRGQEARLRCSPMKGHSHVYWYRQLPEEGLKFMVYLQKENIIDESGMPKERFSAEFPKEGPSILRIQQVVRGDSAAYFCASSPASGRENEQFFGPGTRLTVL.

This clonotype was detected a few times. The rearrangement joins TRBV28 to TRBJ1-5, with a weak D call TRBD1 (5 bases). The CDR3 has 14 amino acids. From germline, CDR1 is MDHEN and CDR2 SYDVKM. V lost 4 bases, J lost 9 bases, and 16 bases lay in between. The CDR3: CASSYPTAQGPQHF. The CDR3 DNA reads as TGTGCCAGCAGTTACCCCACGGCGCAGGGGCCCCAGCATTTT. Full variable domain (missing parts from reference TRBV28 and TRBJ1-5): DVKVTQSSRYLVKRTGEKVFLECVQDMDHENMFWYRQDPGLGLRLIYFSYDVKMKEKGDIPEGYSVSREKKERFSLILESASTNQTSMYLCASSYPTAQGPQHFGDGTRLSIL.

The J gene is TRBJ1-2, the V gene TRBV20-1, with 9 bases matching TRBD1. Germline V gene data show CDR1 as DFQATT and CDR2 as SNEGSKA (reference sequence). This CDR3 is built from 15 residues. V trimming: 0 bases; J trimming: 2 bases; junction bases outside the gene matches: 4. The CDR3 protein is CSARDTTGGNYGYTF. CDR3 nucleotide sequence: TGCAGTGCTAGAGATACGACAGGGGGGAACTATGGCTACACCTTC.

This clonotype was found a few times. This rearrangement joins TRBV6-5 to TRBJ2-7, with D possibly TRBD2 on 5 matching bases. The CDR3 runs to 12 residues. V was pared by 2 bases and J by 5 bases, with 7 bases between. In germline, CDR1 is MNHEY, CDR2 SVGAGI. CDR3 amino acids: CASSYGRNEQYF. The CDR3 nucleotides read TGTGCCAGCAGTTACGGGAGAAACGAGCAGTACTTC.

The CDR3 region is CSVEDRGESTEAFF. The CDR3 DNA sequence: TGCAGCGTTGAAGATCGGGGGGAGAGCACTGAAGCTTTCTTT. V gene TRBV29-1 combines with J gene TRBJ1-1; maybe TRBD1 (5 bases). The length of the CDR3 is 14 residues. Germline V gene data show CDR1 as SQVTM and CDR2 as ANQGSEA. Trimming removed 0 bases at V and 4 bases at J, with 12 bases between.